Listed below are T cell receptor beta chains from one sample, sequenced in a study of blood T cell repertoires in COVID-19. Produced via immunoSEQ multiplex PCR; TCRdb's table is partial and in-frame only. Of almost 250,000 clones detected, approximately 86% appear once; the ten largest clones hold around 1.5%. The source material was peripheral blood. These receptors were obtained from a woman aged 55-70 years who had recovered from COVID-19. CDR3s leave out the opening cysteine and the closing phenylalanine or tryptophan. Each record gives: clone size, V gene, J gene, CDR3 protein. Expanded clones are given a class, and other clones once, few, many or no size at all.

once	TRBV18	TRBJ2-5	ASSSDDRGTQY
NA	TRBV6-5	TRBJ1-2	ASGQGVVYGYT
NA	TRBV5-1	TRBJ1-1	ASSYTGGTEAF
NA	TRBV11-2	TRBJ2-2	ASSLDRASTGELF
NA	TRBV5-1	TRBJ2-7	ASSLTGGVSYEQY
NA	TRBV7-2	TRBJ1-1	ASSPNRDTEAF
few	TRBV19	TRBJ1-2	ASSLPRRGHGYT
NA	TRBV4-1	TRBJ2-3	ASSQQGMGLTDTQY
NA	TRBV7-8	TRBJ1-2	ASSPQGYSYGYT
NA	TRBV5-1	TRBJ2-3	ASSPPTGATDTQY
NA	TRBV7-3	TRBJ1-1	ASSLDPSGTEAF
few	TRBV7-7	TRBJ2-2	ASSPGGGELF
NA	TRBV7-3	TRBJ2-3	ASSFFAGSTDTQY
NA	TRBV11-3	TRBJ2-3	ASSLADTQY
NA	TRBV7-8	TRBJ1-5	ASSLERTVYSNQPQH
NA	TRBV7-3	TRBJ2-3	ASSLKRVSPSTDTQY
NA	TRBV5-4	TRBJ2-1	ASSFVNNEQF
NA	TRBV19	TRBJ2-7	ASSIGRGTYEQY
once	TRBV9	TRBJ1-2	ASTRGGGRGYT
NA	TRBV7-6	TRBJ1-1	ASSLAQGMNTEAF
NA	TRBV24-1	TRBJ1-5	ATSDPGRSQH
NA	TRBV19	TRBJ2-2	ASTQPKGTGKTGELF
once	TRBV7-2	TRBJ2-2	ASTPGQGAGELF
NA	TRBV6-4	TRBJ2-3	ASSDSGEPSDTQY
NA	TRBV3-1/TRBV3-2	TRBJ1-1	ASSQEAVTEAF
once	TRBV29-1	TRBJ1-1	SAQNTEAF